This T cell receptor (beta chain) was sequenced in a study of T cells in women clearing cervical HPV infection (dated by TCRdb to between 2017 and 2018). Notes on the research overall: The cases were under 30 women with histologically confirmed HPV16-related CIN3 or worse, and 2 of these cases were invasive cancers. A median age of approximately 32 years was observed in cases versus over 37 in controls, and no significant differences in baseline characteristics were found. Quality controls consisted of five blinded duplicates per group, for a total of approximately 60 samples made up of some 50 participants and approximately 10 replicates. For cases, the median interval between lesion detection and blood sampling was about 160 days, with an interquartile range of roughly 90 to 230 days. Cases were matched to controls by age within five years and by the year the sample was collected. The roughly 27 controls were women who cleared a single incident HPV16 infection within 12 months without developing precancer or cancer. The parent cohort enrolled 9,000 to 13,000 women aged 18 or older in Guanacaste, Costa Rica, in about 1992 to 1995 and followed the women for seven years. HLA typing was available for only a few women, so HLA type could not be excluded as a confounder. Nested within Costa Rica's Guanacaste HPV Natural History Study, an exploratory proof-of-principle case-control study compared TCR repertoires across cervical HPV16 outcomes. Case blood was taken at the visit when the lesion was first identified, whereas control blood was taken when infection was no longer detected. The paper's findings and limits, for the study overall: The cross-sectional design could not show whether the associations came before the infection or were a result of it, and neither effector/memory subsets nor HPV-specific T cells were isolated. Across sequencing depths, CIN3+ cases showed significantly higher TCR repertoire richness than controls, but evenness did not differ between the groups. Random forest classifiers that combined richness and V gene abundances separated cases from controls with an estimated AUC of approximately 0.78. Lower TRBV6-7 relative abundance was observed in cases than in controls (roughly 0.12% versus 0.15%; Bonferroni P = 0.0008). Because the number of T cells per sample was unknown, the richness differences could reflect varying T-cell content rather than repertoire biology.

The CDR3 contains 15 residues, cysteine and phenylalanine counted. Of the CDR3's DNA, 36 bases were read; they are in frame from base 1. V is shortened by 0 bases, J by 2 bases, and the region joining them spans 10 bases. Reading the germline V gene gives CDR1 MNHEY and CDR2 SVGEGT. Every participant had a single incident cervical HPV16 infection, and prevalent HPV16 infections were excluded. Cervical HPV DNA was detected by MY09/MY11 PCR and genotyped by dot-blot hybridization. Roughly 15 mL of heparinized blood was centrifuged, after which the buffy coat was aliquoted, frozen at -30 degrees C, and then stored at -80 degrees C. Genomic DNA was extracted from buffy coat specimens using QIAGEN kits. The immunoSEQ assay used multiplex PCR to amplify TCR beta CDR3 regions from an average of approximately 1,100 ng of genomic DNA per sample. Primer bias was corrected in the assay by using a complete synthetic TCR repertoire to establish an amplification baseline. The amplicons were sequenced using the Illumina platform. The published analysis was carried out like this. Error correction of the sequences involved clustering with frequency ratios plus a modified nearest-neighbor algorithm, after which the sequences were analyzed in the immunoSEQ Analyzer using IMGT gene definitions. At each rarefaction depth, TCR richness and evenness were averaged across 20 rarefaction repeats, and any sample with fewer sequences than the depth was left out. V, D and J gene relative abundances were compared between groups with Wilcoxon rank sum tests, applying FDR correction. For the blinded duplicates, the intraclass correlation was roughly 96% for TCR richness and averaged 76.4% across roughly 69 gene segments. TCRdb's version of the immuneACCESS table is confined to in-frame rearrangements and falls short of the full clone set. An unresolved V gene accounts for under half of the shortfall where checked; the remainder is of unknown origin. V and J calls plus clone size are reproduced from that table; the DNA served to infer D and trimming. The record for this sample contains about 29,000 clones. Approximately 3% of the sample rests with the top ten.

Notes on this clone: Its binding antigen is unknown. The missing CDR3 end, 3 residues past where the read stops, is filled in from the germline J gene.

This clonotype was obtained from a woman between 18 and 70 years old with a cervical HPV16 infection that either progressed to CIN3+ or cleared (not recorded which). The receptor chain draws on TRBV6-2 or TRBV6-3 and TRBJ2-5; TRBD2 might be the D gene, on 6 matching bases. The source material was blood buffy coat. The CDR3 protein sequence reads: CASSYSGTPQETQYF. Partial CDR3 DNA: TGTGCCAGCAGTTACTCTGGGACTCCTCAAGAGACC.